This entry features one T cell receptor beta chain sequence. Its antigen target is currently unknown. Base quality data are lacking; no much larger clone is found one base away. This sample was taken from a study of cytomegalovirus exposure and HLA in healthy donors (TCRdb year 2017). In the study overall: According to an earlier analysis of 587 of the donors, some 170 million T cells yielded 117 million unique TCR beta sequences and about 300 Gb of sequence data. Roughly 300 gigabases of sequencing data and 91 million or so unique TCR sequences made up an early release that covered 640 HLA-typed donors. Among the roughly 390 genotyped donors, approximately 82% belonged to the genetic ancestry cluster associated with self-reported Caucasian donors. The study aimed to test whether signatures of past pathogen exposure could be identified by cataloging public T cell receptors. Using immunosequencing, the study profiled T cell repertoires from 550 to 750 subjects and related those repertoires to cytomegalovirus serostatus. Along with the roughly 670-subject first cohort, a separate validation cohort of over 90 different subjects was used. To predict cytomegalovirus infection status, the study brought together high-throughput TCR immunosequencing, statistical association of individual TCRs with disease status, and machine learning. In a later analysis, previously published TCR beta repertoires from 666 donors were re-analyzed and high-resolution HLA genotyping was added so that TCR occurrence patterns could be studied. In the later analysis, no new phenotypic data were used to find candidate immune exposures; instead, reliance was placed on TCR beta sequences and their occurrence across donors. An earlier analysis of roughly 600 of the donors used high-throughput TCR beta sequencing to judge whether each TCR beta V gene segment behaved as functional or pseudogenic. Donor age, sex, ethnicity and CMV serostatus were collected together with the repertoire data. Genome-wide SNP genotypes for about 65% of the 666 donors were used in a later genetic analysis, which treated that subset as a discovery cohort. Every repertoire in the discovery cohort had been generated on one and the same sequencing platform. HLA typing included class I and class II loci at four-digit resolution. Typing coverage varied by locus: about 629-640 donors for A, B, C, DRB1 and DQB1; approximately 500 for DQA1; more than 600 for DPA1; under 490 for DPB1. Because of strong linkage in the cohort, roughly 5 DR-DQ haplotypes were treated as single units for association and clustering. Among 398 genotyped donors of the cohort, an average of about 240,000 unique TCR beta nucleotide sequences were sequenced per donor, roughly 18% of them non-productive. Broad study findings and their caveats: V-gene and J-gene trimming of TCR beta chains was associated with a missense DCLRE1C variant in a later genetic analysis, and the association was replicated in an independent cohort. Some 16 rarely observed V segments, including chromosome 9 orphons, were excluded from the earlier analysis of 550 to 700 of the donors because counts were too low. Because some donors lacked HLA typing at each locus, the association tests relied only on the typed subset. This cohort had only TCR beta chains sequenced, and the lack of alpha or paired-chain data limited which features could be detected. A later analysis found that HLA-associated TCR beta chains were more clonally expanded and had lower generation probabilities than equally common non-associated chains. An earlier analysis of approximately 600 of the donors showed that most TCR beta V segments appeared in productive rearrangements either about 87% or about 30% of the time, which broadly matched IMGT annotations. Several of the top co-occurrence clusters appeared to be linked to parvovirus B19, influenza, CMV and Epstein-Barr virus, according to a later analysis. The authors suggested that the approach could potentially be extended to other disease states and immunological phenotypes. In a later analysis, the rate of TCR association differed among HLA loci, with DRB1 alleles having the most associated TCRs and HLA-C alleles having the fewest. In vitro tests confirmed that three of the cytomegalovirus-associated TCR beta chains recognize cytomegalovirus antigens. Most TCR sequences were seen in very few donors, while some public TCRs were found in many individuals. Presence/absence analyses assumed roughly uniform sequencing depth across donors, an assumption that may not hold. CMV serostatus was the only immune exposure information available for the cohort. Specific HLA alleles were associated with 15,000 to 20,000 TCR beta sequences at a false discovery rate of 0.05 in a later analysis. A later genetic analysis reported fewer N-insertions in productive TCRs among donors in an Asian-associated ancestry cluster than the approximately 670-donor mean. A cluster of highly shared sequence variants was judged likely to represent a technical artifact of the sequencing pipeline. In both the original and validation cohorts, the classifier was reported to diagnose cytomegalovirus status with high specificity and sensitivity. Correlated functional status among segregating V segments might reflect linkage disequilibrium, but an unknown experimental factor could not be ruled out. When HLA alleles, especially DR and DQ, strongly co-occurred, attributing TCR associations to individual alleles was difficult. The 87-base-pair reads could not distinguish some IMGT-functional V segments, including TRBV6-2 and TRBV6-3, so those segments were excluded. A further reported finding was that TCR beta sequences accurately predicted the HLA-A and HLA-B alleles for most subjects in the first cohort. The study gave a list of 150 to 200 TCR beta chains associated with cytomegalovirus. Most CMV-associated TCR beta chains appeared to be HLA-restricted in a later analysis, and the HLA associations seemed to be driven largely by CMV exposure.

In total, over 600 healthy bone marrow donors made up the cohort. All cohort members were sampled while nominally healthy, although unrecorded immune exposures were likely present. The donor was CMV seropositive and belonged to the group of 250 to 300 seropositive cohort members. Every donor gave a peripheral blood sample, and the peripheral blood mononuclear cells from that sample were used for TCR beta sequencing. Genomic DNA extraction from the blood cell samples was performed with the Qiagen DNeasy Blood Extraction Kit. Receptor amplification or capture employed the immunoSEQ multiplex PCR assay. The multiplex PCR relied on a mix of 60 forward primers for TCR Vbeta segments and 13 reverse primers for TCR Jbeta segments. The CDR3 region of rearranged TCR beta genes was amplified from genomic DNA by a multiplex PCR assay. The amplified TCR beta libraries were sequenced on the Illumina HiSeq System as 87-base-pair reads. Per the source publication's procedure: A later analysis tallied 75 million to 85 million unique TCR beta chains across the approximately 670 repertoires, and some 10 million of those chains were shared by two or more donors. To remove PCR and sequencing errors, raw reads were error-corrected and collapsed into unique sequences using a nearest-neighbor algorithm that merged closely related sequences. Alignment of CDR3 sequences to IMGT reference sequences was used to assign V, D and J gene segments. Each retained sequence needed at least a six-nucleotide match to both a V gene segment and a J gene segment. Rearrangements were classified as productive when the CDR3 lacked stop codons and remained in frame with V and J, and all other rearrangements were classified as non-productive. CDR3 was defined by IMGT convention, running from the second conserved V-encoded cysteine to the conserved J-encoded phenylalanine. The earlier analysis of roughly 590 of the donors excluded sequences that lacked an unambiguous match to a single V gene segment. An earlier analysis of several hundred of the donors called V segments functional above 56.7% productive rearrangements and segregating when the between-donor standard deviation exceeded 5%. A statistical classification framework was built to diagnose cytomegalovirus status from the catalog of TCR beta chain sequences. V and J gene assignment, in a later analysis, came from comparing TCR nucleotide sequences with IMGT/GENE-DB human TR gene sequences. The TCRdist pipeline was used in a later analysis to assign CDR3 sequences and most-parsimonious VDJ recombination scenarios. In a later analysis, each TCR beta chain was defined by its CDR3 amino acid sequence together with its V-gene family, and reads lacking a unique V-gene family were excluded. In a later analysis, nearly 600 highly shared, low-generation-probability nucleotide sequences were removed to address suspected cross-contamination and a sequencing artifact. In a later analysis, a clonal expansion index for each public chain was calculated from normalized within-repertoire ranks of inferred template counts. In a later analysis, generation probabilities were computed with a VDJ recombination model fitted to out-of-frame rearrangements, and the resulting probabilities were checked against IGoR. In a later analysis, hypergeometric tests were used to score TCR-TCR, TCR-HLA and TCR-CMV co-occurrence, with a repertoire-size bias correction applied to TCR pairs. A later analysis estimated false discovery rates by permuting HLA or CMV assignments 20 times. In a later analysis, co-occurring TCRs were grouped with DBSCAN, and TCRdist sequence similarity was added when clustering was performed within HLA-allele-positive subsets. For co-occurrence clustering, repertoires with fewer than 30,000 or more than 120,000 public chains were excluded, along with five repertoires with anomalous nucleotide sharing. The table was pulled from immuneACCESS by TCRdb, which kept in-frame rearrangements only. Such tables lose some clones; where checked, under half of the loss comes from unresolved V genes, and the rest has no known cause. That table gives V, J and clone size, and the DNA gave D and trimming. Counted in this sample were about 140,000 clones; about 78% of them appeared once. The biggest ten clones account for about 6.8% of the sample.

From the cysteine through the phenylalanine, the CDR3 covers 15 amino acids. Only CDR3 DNA remains: 45 bases, in frame from the first base. V was cut back by 0 bases and J by 7 bases, leaving a gap of 13 bases between them. CDR1 and CDR2, looked up from the germline V gene (reference sequence), are LNHNV and YYDKDF. The receptor's source is a man in his forties in good health and CMV-seropositive. The V and J genes are TRBV15 and TRBJ1-5; no D gene call is confident. The sample consisted of PBMCs. The CDR3 in this case is CATSRDRVAGQPQHF. The DNA is as follows: TGTGCCACCAGCAGAGATCGGGTGGCTGGGCAGCCCCAGCATTTT.